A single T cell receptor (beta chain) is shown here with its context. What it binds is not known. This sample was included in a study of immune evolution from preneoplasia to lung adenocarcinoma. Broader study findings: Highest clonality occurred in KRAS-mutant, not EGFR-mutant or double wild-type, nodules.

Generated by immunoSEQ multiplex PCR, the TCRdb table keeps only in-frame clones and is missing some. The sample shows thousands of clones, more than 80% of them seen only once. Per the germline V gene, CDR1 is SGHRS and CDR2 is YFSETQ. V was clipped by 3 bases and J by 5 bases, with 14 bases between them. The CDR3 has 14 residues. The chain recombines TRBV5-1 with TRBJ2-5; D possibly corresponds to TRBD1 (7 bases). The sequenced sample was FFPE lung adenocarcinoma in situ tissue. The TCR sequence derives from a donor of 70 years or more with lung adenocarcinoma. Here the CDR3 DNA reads TGCGCCAGCAGCTGGGCGCCAGGGGGGGAGACCCAGTACTTC. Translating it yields CASSWAPGGETQYF.